The 27 T cell receptor beta chains in this list originate from one sample, sequenced in a study of cytomegalovirus exposure and HLA in healthy donors. Profiling relied on immunoSEQ multiplex PCR, and the TCRdb table lists in-frame clones only, not all of them. The table lists roughly 250,000 clones, approximately 87% of them singletons. Sequencing input: PBMCs. The receptors derive from a man younger than 35 in good health and CMV-seronegative.

The chain recombines TRBV27 with TRBJ2-2; 10 bases line up with TRBD1. In germline, CDR1 is MNHEY, CDR2 SMNVEV (reference sequence). The CDR3 consists of 17 residues. The V and J ends lost 4 bases and 5 bases, in that order; junction bases with no gene match: 10. The CDR3 here is CASSSLGQGIKTGELFF. In DNA form, the CDR3 reads TGTGCCAGCAGTTCCTTGGGACAGGGGATTAAAACCGGGGAGCTGTTTTTT.

The chain has TRBV28 and TRBJ2-5; 9 bases agree with TRBD2. The trim removed 1 base at V and 3 bases at J, leaving 3 bases unmatched. This CDR3 has 15 amino acids. From germline, CDR1 is MDHEN and CDR2 SYDVKM. CDR3 region: CASSLLREGEETQYF. CDR3 nucleotides: TGTGCCAGCAGTTTATTGCGGGAGGGGGAAGAGACCCAGTACTTC.

The chain links TRBV7-2 to TRBJ1-6; tentatively, D is TRBD1 (6 bases). The CDR3 length is 15 residues. Trimming pared 6 bases from V and 6 bases from J, leaving 15 bases between. The germline V gene has CDR1 SGHTA and CDR2 FQGNSA. The CDR3 DNA sequence: TGTGCCAGCAGTTTCCGGGACACGGTTAATTCACCCCTCCACTTT. Its protein is CASSFRDTVNSPLHF. Full variable domain (rest looked up from reference TRBV7-2 and TRBJ1-6): GAGVSQSPSNKVTEKGKDVELRCDPISGHTALYWYRQSLGQGLEFLIYFQGNSAPDKSGLPSDRFSAERTGGSVSTLTIQRTQQEDSAVYLCASSFRDTVNSPLHFGNGTRLTVT.

V and J are TRBV19 and TRBJ1-2; D is ambiguous. Trimming took off 3 bases at V and 2 bases at J, with 7 bases between the two ends. The CDR3 spans 13 residues. Germline CDR1 LNHDA, CDR2 SQIVND (reference sequence). The CDR3 nucleotides read TGTGCCAGTAGTATGAGTATGAACTATGGCTACACCTTC. Translation gives CASSMSMNYGYTF.

V and J are TRBV7-2 and TRBJ2-3; 11 bases line up with TRBD1. CDR3 length: 16 residues. CDR1 SGHTA and CDR2 FQGNSA come from the germline V gene. Trimming at V came to 5 bases and at J to 4 bases, leaving 8 bases not matched to a gene. For the CDR3, the DNA is TGTGCCAGCAGCGGACCGGGACAGGGGGATGCAGATACGCAGTATTTT. It is translated as CASSGPGQGDADTQYF.

V is TRBV7-8 and J is TRBJ1-1, with D tentatively TRBD1 (5 bases). The length of the CDR3 is 15 residues. Germline CDR1 is SGHVS and CDR2 is FQNEAQ. The V and J ends lost 6 bases and 2 bases respectively, with 16 bases between them. The chain's CDR3 is CASSGGERGNTEAFF. CDR3 in DNA: TGTGCCAGCAGTGGGGGGGAGAGGGGAAACACTGAAGCTTTCTTT. Variable domain in full (rest from reference TRBV7-8 and TRBJ1-1): GAGVSQSPRYKVAKRGQDVALRCDPISGHVSLFWYQQALGQGPEFLTYFQNEAQLDKSGLPSDRFFAERPEGSVSTLKIQRTQQEDSAVYLCASSGGERGNTEAFFGQGTRLTVV.

This chain joins TRBV11-2 and TRBJ1-6; possible D gene TRBD1, 5 bases. Between the trimmed V and J ends, which lost 3 bases and 11 bases, there was a span of 17 bases. Germline V gene data show CDR1 as SGHAT and CDR2 as FQNNGV. The length of the CDR3 is 15 residues. The CDR3 spells CASSFGAGGQTPLHF. DNA of the CDR3: TGTGCCAGCAGCTTCGGGGCGGGGGGTCAAACACCCCTCCACTTT.

The V call is TRBV7-2, the J call TRBJ2-1; the D gene is possibly TRBD2 (6 bases). CDR3 length: 14 amino acids. The ends were cut back, 1 base at V and 9 bases at J, with 13 bases in the middle. Germline V gene data show CDR1 as SGHTA and CDR2 as FQGNSA. As DNA, the CDR3 is TGTGCCAGCAGCTTAGAGGCTAGCGCTGGTGAGCAGTTCTTC. This gives the protein CASSLEASAGEQFF.

V gene TRBV6-5 combines with J gene TRBJ2-5; no reliable D call. The CDR3 is 13 amino acids. V was trimmed by 5 bases and J by 7 bases, leaving 14 bases between them. The germline CDR1 and CDR2 sequences are MNHEY and SVGAGI. The CDR3 protein is CASSPSRVGTQYF. DNA of the CDR3: TGTGCCAGCAGTCCCTCTAGAGTTGGGACCCAGTACTTC.

The chain combines TRBV5-4 with TRBJ2-2, with D hard to call. Trimming removed 3 bases from V and 1 base from J, with 4 bases in between. The CDR3 spans 13 residues. CDR1 is SGHNT, CDR2 YYREEE, per germline (reference sequence). The chain's CDR3 is CASSSWNTGELFF. CDR3 DNA: TGTGCCAGCAGCTCGTGGAACACCGGGGAGCTGTTTTTT.

The V gene is TRBV5-6, the J gene TRBJ2-1; D is possibly TRBD2 (6 bases). V lost 4 bases and J 9 bases, leaving 11 bases between the germline ends. The V gene's germline CDR1 is SGHDT and CDR2 YYEEEE. The CDR3 has 12 amino acids. The CDR3 DNA reads as TGTGCCAGCAGCCCCAGCGGGTTTGAGCAGTTCTTC. Translation: CASSPSGFEQFF.

V is TRBV2 and J is TRBJ2-7, with 13 nucleotides matching TRBD2. Germline CDR1 and CDR2: SNHLY and FYNNEI. V lost 7 bases to trimming and J lost 3 bases; unmatched junction nucleotides: 3. The CDR3 is made up of 14 amino acids. CDR3 sequence: CASMGLAGFYEQYF. CDR3 DNA sequence: TGTGCCAGCATGGGACTAGCGGGGTTCTACGAGCAGTACTTC.

As to this clone: The junction departs from the called germline gene at one end, perhaps through a read error. The rearrangement uses TRBV28 and TRBJ2-7, with a weak D call TRBD1 (6 bases). From germline, CDR1 is MDHEN and CDR2 SYDVKM. The CDR3 covers 11 residues. The CDR3 DNA reads as TGTGCCAGCATTCATAGGGACATTTCCACCTTC. Translation: CASIHRDISTF.

This clone is a singleton in its sample. The chain has TRBV28 and TRBJ1-3; TRBD1 aligns across 9 bases. Looked up from germline, CDR1 is MDHEN and CDR2 is SYDVKM. Germline trimming cut 4 bases from V and 0 bases from J; bases unmatched to any gene: 7. The CDR3 spans 17 residues. In nucleotides, the CDR3 is TGTGCCAGCAGTTCCCGGGACAGGGCTCCCTCTGGAAACACCATATATTTT. Protein sequence: CASSSRDRAPSGNTIYF.

This clone was detected only a few times. This chain uses TRBV7-2 with TRBJ2-7; 7 bases map to TRBD2. Germline V gene data show CDR1 as SGHTA and CDR2 as FQGNSA. Trimming cost V 5 bases and J 5 bases; bases outside gene matches: 12. This CDR3 comprises 15 residues. The CDR3 DNA is TGTGCCAGCAGCCGCAAAGCGGGGCCGACAAACGAGCAGTACTTC. This sequence encodes CASSRKAGPTNEQYF.

The chain carries TRBV7-2 and TRBJ2-7, with TRBD1 matching 10 bases. This CDR3 is 15 amino acids long. In germline, CDR1 is SGHTA, CDR2 FQGNSA. V lost 5 bases, J lost 6 bases, and 10 bases stayed unmatched. The CDR3 region has the DNA TGTGCCAGCAGCACATACGGGACAGGGGTCGTCGAGCAGTACTTC. This gives the protein CASSTYGTGVVEQYF.

The chain is built from TRBV5-6 and TRBJ2-7; 11 bases fit TRBD2. In germline, CDR1 is SGHDT, CDR2 YYEEEE. The CDR3 has 18 amino acids. J gave up 0 bases and V 2 bases, and 10 bases lay outside the gene matches. CDR3 nucleotide sequence: TGTGCCAGCAGCTTTTTGGGACTAGCGGAAGATACCTCCTACGAGCAGTACTTC. This sequence encodes CASSFLGLAEDTSYEQYF.

This clone was counted once. The chain couples TRBV2 to TRBJ2-4; the D gene is possibly TRBD2 (7 bases). V was cut by 7 bases and J by 5 bases, with 24 bases left in between. Germline V lookup: CDR1 SNHLY, CDR2 FYNNEI. This CDR3 is built from 17 residues. The CDR3 spells CASTQGLGGNGQNIQYF. DNA for the CDR3: TGTGCCAGCACCCAGGGGCTGGGAGGGAATGGACAAAACATTCAGTACTTC.

The V call is TRBV6-1, the J call TRBJ1-2, with 7 bases lining up with TRBD1. The germline V gene encodes CDR1 MNHNS and CDR2 SASEGT. The V segment lost 6 bases and the J segment 0 bases; nucleotides outside the gene matches: 1. The CDR3 covers 13 residues. CDR3 DNA sequence: TGTGCCAGCAGACAGGGGCCTAACTATGGCTACACCTTC. This encodes CASRQGPNYGYTF.

This chain uses TRBV9 with TRBJ2-5; D unresolved. This CDR3 is built from 14 residues. V shed 0 bases and J shed 4 bases, with 10 bases lying between them. Germline lookup yields CDR1 SGDLS and CDR2 YYNGEE. CDR3 loop: CASSVGRNGETQYF. In DNA, the CDR3 is TGTGCCAGCAGCGTAGGAAGAAACGGAGAGACCCAGTACTTC.

There are a few counts of this clone. CDR3 region: CASSRTVGNYGYTF. As DNA, the CDR3 is TGTGCCAGCAGTAGGACAGTGGGAAACTATGGCTACACCTTC. The rearrangement joins TRBV2 to TRBJ1-2; D may be TRBD1 (6 bases). V was shortened by 5 bases and J by 2 bases, with 12 bases between the two germline ends. Germline CDR1 is SNHLY and CDR2 is FYNNEI. This CDR3 spans 14 amino acids. Variable domain in full (rest from reference TRBV2 and TRBJ1-2): EPEVTQTPSHQVTQMGQEVILRCVPISNHLYFYWYRQILGQKVEFLVSFYNNEISEKSEIFDDQFSVERPDGSNFTLKIRSTKLEDSAMYFCASSRTVGNYGYTFGSGTRLTVV.

The CDR3 DNA is TGTGCCAGCAGCCAAACCTATAATTCACCCCTCCACTTT. This codes for CASSQTYNSPLHF. This chain connects TRBV9 to TRBJ1-6, with D unclear. Deletions cut 4 bases from V and 2 bases from J, with 4 bases between. This CDR3 has 13 residues. Germline CDR1 is SGDLS and CDR2 is YYNGEE. Looking up the rest from reference TRBV9 and TRBJ1-6 gives the full variable domain: DSGVTQTPKHLITATGQRVTLRCSPRSGDLSVYWYQQSLDQGLQFLIQYYNGEERAKGNILERFSAQQFPDLHSELNLSSLELGDSALYFCASSQTYNSPLHFGNGTRLTVT.

This chain uses TRBV7-2 with TRBJ2-3; D is uncertain. Germline V gives CDR1 SGHTA, CDR2 FQGNSA. The CDR3 totals 16 residues. V lost 5 bases and J 2 bases, leaving 17 bases between the germline ends. CDR3 amino acids: CASSAQPVPDTDTQYF. For the CDR3, the DNA is TGTGCCAGCAGCGCTCAACCAGTACCTGACACAGATACGCAGTATTTT.

The chain recombines TRBV7-3 with TRBJ1-1, with 9 positions matching TRBD1. The CDR3 is 19 residues long. Germline V gene sequence: CDR1 SGHTA, CDR2 FQGTGA. J lost 5 bases, V lost 2 bases, and 18 bases had no gene match. The DNA for the CDR3 is TGTGCCAGCAGCTTAGAATCATGGGACAGGGAGCAGGCCGCTACTGAAGCTTTCTTT. Its protein is CASSLESWDREQAATEAFF.

V usage is TRBV7-9 and J usage is TRBJ2-1; 9 bases line up with TRBD2. The germline V gene has CDR1 SEHNR and CDR2 FQNEAQ (reference sequence). V dropped 3 bases and J dropped 5; count of bases not matched to a gene: 8. The CDR3 is made up of 16 amino acids. Here the CDR3 DNA reads TGTGCCAGCAGCTTTACTCTAGCGGGGACCGACAATGAGCAGTTCTTC. Protein product: CASSFTLAGTDNEQFF.

Notes on this clone: This CDR3 fails to terminate in the conserved phenylalanine or tryptophan, so it likely reflects a read error. The DNA is left out, because the CDR3 cannot be placed on it with certainty; the CDR3 is given as TCRdb lists it. The chain links TRBV23-1 to TRBJ2-7; the D call of TRBD2 is as the table states it, not checked on the DNA. TRBV23-1 is annotated as an ORF whose role is uncertain. From its first to its last residue, the CDR3 has 11 amino acids. The CDR3 region is CASTLNRTSDS.

This sequence joins TRBV10-2 and TRBJ2-5; 12 bases agree with TRBD2. Trimming at V came to 6 bases and at J to 7 bases, leaving 9 bases not matched to a gene. Germline V gene lookup returns CDR1 WSHSY and CDR2 SAAADI. The CDR3 spans 15 residues. This chain's CDR3 is CASRGGLAGSLTQYF. Written as DNA, the CDR3 is TGCGCCAGCAGGGGGGGACTAGCGGGCTCATTGACCCAGTACTTC.